This TCR beta chain was obtained from a study of T cells in Graves' hyperthyroidism and ophthalmopathy. In this sample, this clonotype turned up a few times. Antigen specificity is unknown. Ophthalmopathy patients showed a Clinical Activity Score of at least 3, NOSPECS grade of at least 4 and duration under 3 months. This sample holds PBMCs from roughly 10 ml fresh peripheral blood. Germline V gene lookup returns CDR1 LGHNA and CDR2 YSLEER. V lost 3 bases and J lost 3, with 12 bases in between. The CDR3 totals 15 residues. RNA transcripts yielded amplified TCR beta CDR3 regions. The study used the HTBI primer set for a first-round RT-PCR of the TCR CDR3. TCRdb recomputed calls from the multiplex PCR reads with MiXCR, one row per CDR3 protein. The sample shows about 350,000 distinct CDR3 sequences, over 15% of them seen only once. Findings and caveats of the study: Most thyroid clonotypes expanded above 0.001 were also detected in blood. A median around 5.9 months before onset, the model predicted ophthalmopathy.

Material: blood. The chain uses TRBV4-3 and TRBJ1-5; TRBD1 is a possible D gene (5 bases). The TCR was taken from a woman aged 40 to 50 with Graves' ophthalmopathy. This chain's CDR3 is CASSHATGFNQPQHF. The CDR3 DNA is TGCGCCAGCAGCCATGCTACAGGTTTCAATCAGCCCCAGCATTTT.